What follows are 20 T cell receptor beta chains derived from one specimen sequenced in a study of human T cells and chemical hapten exposure. The time point: pre-sensitization, week 0. The treatment here: therapeutic diphenylcyclopropenone sensitization with weekly scalp DPC. TCRdb ran MiXCR on the RACE reads and lists one entry per CDR3 protein. The sample gives about 68,000 distinct CDR3 sequences, 10% to 11% of which show up once; approximately 5.5% is in the top ten. The sequences come from whole blood, collected in connection with sensitization to the hapten diphenylcyclopropenone (DPC). Receptors originate from a woman between 45 and 60 years old with alopecia areata. Some clones in this sample may be carry-over from other donors' samples.

Concerning this clonotype itself: A read error may be the cause here, since a much bigger clone is one base away. The rearrangement uses TRBV12-3 or TRBV12-4 and TRBJ1-1; TRBD1 might be the D (6 bases). CDR3 length equals 13 residues. The CDR3 sequence is CASSFQGNTEAIF. For the CDR3, the DNA is TGTGCCAGCAGTTTTCAGGGGAACACTGAAGCTATCTTT.

This clonotype was counted at least ten times. The chain employs TRBV18 and TRBJ2-1, with TRBD2 identical over 7 bases. CDR3 length: 16 residues. In germline, CDR1 is KGHSH, CDR2 LQKENI. With 3 bases clipped from V and 6 bases from J, the junction kept 11 bases outside the gene matches. The CDR3 nucleotides read TGTGCCAGCTCACCCCTTTTTGGCGGGAGTTTCAATGAGCAGTTCTTC. Amino acids: CASSPLFGGSFNEQFF.

In its sample, this clonotype was seen a few times. This sequence joins TRBV14 and TRBJ1-2; D is unclear. V was clipped by 3 bases and J by 1 base, with 3 bases between them. This CDR3 is built from 12 residues. CDR1 SGHDN and CDR2 FVKESK come from the germline V gene. The DNA of the CDR3 is TGTGCCAGCAGCCAGGGTAACTATGGCTACACCTTC. The encoded protein is CASSQGNYGYTF. Supplemented by reference TRBV14 and TRBJ1-2, the full variable domain reads EAGVTQFPSHSVIEKGQTVTLRCDPISGHDNLYWYRRVMGKEIKFLLHFVKESKQDESGMPNNRFLAERTGGTYSTLKVQPAELEDSGVYFCASSQGNYGYTFGSGTRLTVV.

The chain employs TRBV28 and TRBJ1-1, with 9 bases identical to TRBD1. CDR3 size: 14 residues. The V and J ends lost 8 bases and 0 bases, in that order; junction bases with no gene match: 4. Germline CDR1 and CDR2: MDHEN and SYDVKM. CDR3 sequence (DNA): TGTGCCAGCGCCACAGGGGGCGTGAACACTGAAGCTTTCTTT. Protein product: CASATGGVNTEAFF.

This clonotype was counted ten times or more. The chain is built from TRBV10-3 and TRBJ2-3; 12 positions match TRBD2. CDR1 and CDR2 from the germline V gene are ENHRY and SYGVKD. The CDR3 sequence is 18 residues long. Trimming at V came to 6 bases and at J to 0 bases, leaving 10 bases not matched to a gene. CDR3 residues: CAISQTSGGPGSTDTQYF. CDR3 sequence (DNA): TGTGCCATCAGCCAGACTAGCGGGGGACCCGGCAGCACAGATACGCAGTATTTT.

CDR3 sequence reads: CASSQAWYGETQYF. As DNA, the CDR3 is TGTGCCAGCAGCCAAGCATGGTATGGGGAGACCCAGTACTTC. The gene calls are TRBV14 and TRBJ2-5; D gene ambiguous. Trimming removed 1 base at V and 5 bases at J, with 11 bases between. CDR1 and CDR2 (germline): SGHDN, FVKESK. This CDR3 is built from 14 residues.

This clonotype was counted at least ten times. The V and J genes are TRBV7-2 and TRBJ2-5; the D is unclear. This CDR3 has 13 amino acids. The V end was cut by 1 base, the J end by 5 bases, with 8 bases between. Germline CDR1 SGHTA, CDR2 FQGNSA. This CDR3 is CASSLGYMETQYF. The CDR3 region has the DNA TGTGCCAGCAGCTTAGGGTACATGGAGACCCAGTACTTC.

This clonotype is medium-sized. This sequence joins TRBV29-1 and TRBJ2-7; D not certain. The germline gives CDR1 SQVTM, CDR2 ANQGSEA. This CDR3 contains 11 residues. The germline V and J ends were trimmed by 4 bases and 2 bases, with 6 bases remaining between them. The CDR3 spells CSVGATYEQYF. In nucleotides, the CDR3 is TGCAGCGTTGGGGCAACCTACGAGCAGTACTTC.

This clonotype has a handful of counts. The genes are TRBV12-3 or TRBV12-4 and TRBJ2-1; 11 nucleotides line up with TRBD2. The CDR3 is 15 amino acids. V dropped 5 bases and J dropped 3; count of bases not matched to a gene: 3. Here the CDR3 DNA reads TGTGCCAGCAGTCGCGGGACTAGCGGCTACAATGAGCAGTTCTTC. Translated, it gives CASSRGTSGYNEQFF.

This clonotype was counted only a few times. This sequence joins TRBV28 and TRBJ2-7; possibly TRBD1 for D (7 bases). V lost 7 bases to trimming and J lost 2 bases, with 12 bases between them. Germline lookup yields CDR1 MDHEN and CDR2 SYDVKM. The CDR3 covers 13 residues. CDR3 nucleotides: TGTGCCAGCAACCAGGGGGGTACCTACGAGCAGTACTTC. Translation: CASNQGGTYEQYF.

The table lists this clonotype with a few counts. The chain is built from TRBV5-4 and TRBJ2-4; D is perhaps TRBD1 or TRBD2 (5 bases each). Between the trimmed V and J ends, which lost 4 bases and 6 bases, there was a span of 14 bases. The CDR3 spans 14 residues. CDR1 SGHNT and CDR2 YYREEE come from the germline V gene (reference sequence). CDR3 amino acids: CASSPSRDGNIQYF. CDR3 bases: TGTGCCAGCAGCCCCTCCCGGGACGGAAACATTCAGTACTTC.

As concerns this clonotype: This may be a read error, as it is one base from a much larger clone. The J gene is TRBJ2-7, the V gene TRBV15; TRBD2 matches at 8 bases. The CDR3 extends over 15 amino acids. In germline, CDR1 is LNHNV, CDR2 YYDKDF (reference sequence). The V segment lost 4 bases and the J segment 2 bases; nucleotides outside the gene matches: 7. This CDR3 reads CATSTLSGGAYEQYF. The CDR3 nucleotides are TGTGCCACCAGCACCCTGTCCGGGGGGGCCTACGAGCAGTACTTC.

This chain joins TRBV7-9 and TRBJ2-3; the match to TRBD2 covers 7 bases. Germline values: CDR1 SEHNR, CDR2 FQNEAQ (reference sequence). V lost 2 bases to trimming and J lost 8 bases; unmatched junction nucleotides: 7. The CDR3 extends over 14 amino acids. CDR3 region: CASSLREGLSTQYF. The CDR3 nucleotides read TGTGCCAGCAGCTTAAGGGAGGGCCTTAGTACGCAGTATTTT.

This clonotype has just a few counts. The rearrangement links TRBV28 to TRBJ2-7, with a possible D match to TRBD2 (5 bases). The germline CDR1 and CDR2 sequences are MDHEN and SYDVKM. The CDR3 is 14 amino acids. Trimming took 6 bases from V and 3 from J, leaving 15 bases between them. CDR3 coding DNA: TGTGCCAGCAGGGGTTATGTGGCGGGCTACGAGCAGTACTTC. It is translated as CASRGYVAGYEQYF.

V and J are TRBV29-1 and TRBJ2-3, with a tentative D call TRBD1 (6 bases). The ends were cut back, 3 bases at V and 4 bases at J, with 17 bases in the middle. The CDR3 totals 15 residues. Per the germline V gene, CDR1 is SQVTM and CDR2 is ANQGSEA. CDR3 in amino acids: CSVEFLGALSDTQYF. CDR3 bases: TGCAGCGTTGAGTTCCTGGGGGCTTTATCAGATACGCAGTATTTT.

This clonotype was detected ten times or more. The chain is built from TRBV10-1 and TRBJ2-2, with 7 positions matching TRBD2. V was pared by 7 bases and J by 0 bases, with 2 bases of the junction left unmatched. The CDR3 is 14 residues long. Germline CDR1 is WNHNN and CDR2 is SYGVQD (reference sequence). CDR3 loop: CASKAGANTGELFF. CDR3 sequence (DNA): TGCGCCAGCAAGGCGGGGGCGAACACCGGGGAGCTGTTTTTT.

The CDR3 DNA is TGTGCCAGCAGCGTAACGGGACAGGGGAGGATTGGAGCTTTCTTT. It specifies CASSVTGQGRIGAFF. The chain uses TRBV9 and TRBJ1-1, with 10 bases lining up with TRBD1. J gave up 10 bases and V 1 base, and 10 bases lay outside the gene matches. The CDR3 has 15 amino acids. Germline values: CDR1 SGDLS, CDR2 YYNGEE. Drawing the rest from reference TRBV9 and TRBJ1-1, the complete variable domain is DSGVTQTPKHLITATGQRVTLRCSPRSGDLSVYWYQQSLDQGLQFLIQYYNGEERAKGNILERFSAQQFPDLHSELNLSSLELGDSALYFCASSVTGQGRIGAFFGQGTRLTVV.

On this clonotype: This may arise from a read error, as a much more abundant clone is one base away. The chain uses TRBV2 and TRBJ2-7; D ambiguous. CDR3 length equals 14 residues. Germline loops: CDR1 SNHLY, CDR2 FYNNEI. The CDR3 protein is CASSERQIPYKQYF. CDR3 DNA: TGTGCCAGCAGTGAAAGGCAGATCCCCTACAAGCAGTACTTC.

Ten or more counts support this clonotype. J is TRBJ2-7 and V is TRBV12-3 or TRBV12-4; no clear D gene. V was shortened by 2 bases and J by 5 bases, with 16 bases between the two germline ends. This CDR3 has 15 residues. CDR3 sequence reads: CASSLKALRENEQYF. For the CDR3, the DNA is TGTGCCAGCAGTTTAAAAGCGTTAAGAGAGAACGAGCAGTACTTC.

J is TRBJ2-3 and V is TRBV7-2; 11 positions agree with TRBD2. This CDR3 is 14 amino acids long. The V gene's germline CDR1 is SGHTA and CDR2 FQGNSA. The J segment lost 4 bases and the V segment lost 9 bases, leaving 6 bases of the junction unmatched. CDR3 sequence: CASSGRARADTQYF. Here the CDR3 DNA reads TGTGCCAGTAGCGGGAGGGCCCGTGCAGATACGCAGTATTTT. The whole variable domain, filled in from reference TRBV7-2 and TRBJ2-3, reads GAGVSQSPSNKVTEKGKDVELRCDPISGHTALYWYRQSLGQGLEFLIYFQGNSAPDKSGLPSDRFSAERTGGSVSTLTIQRTQQEDSAVYLCASSGRARADTQYFGPGTRLTVL.